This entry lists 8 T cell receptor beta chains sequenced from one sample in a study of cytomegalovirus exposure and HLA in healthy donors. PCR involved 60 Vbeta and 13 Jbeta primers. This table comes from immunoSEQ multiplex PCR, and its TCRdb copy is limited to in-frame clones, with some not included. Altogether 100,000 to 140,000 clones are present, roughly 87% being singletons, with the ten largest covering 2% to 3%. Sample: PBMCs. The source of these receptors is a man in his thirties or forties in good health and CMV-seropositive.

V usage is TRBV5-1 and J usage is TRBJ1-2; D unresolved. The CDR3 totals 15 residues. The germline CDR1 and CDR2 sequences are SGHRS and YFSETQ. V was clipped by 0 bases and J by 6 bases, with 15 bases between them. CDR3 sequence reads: CASSLDAVQTHGYTF. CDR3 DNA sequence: TGCGCCAGCAGCTTGGATGCAGTACAGACCCATGGCTACACCTTC. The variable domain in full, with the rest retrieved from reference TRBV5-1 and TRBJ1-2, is KAGVTQTPRYLIKTRGQQVTLSCSPISGHRSVSWYQQTPGQGLQFLFEYFSETQRNKGNFPGRFSGRQFSNSRSEMNVSTLELGDSALYLCASSLDAVQTHGYTFGSGTRLTVV.

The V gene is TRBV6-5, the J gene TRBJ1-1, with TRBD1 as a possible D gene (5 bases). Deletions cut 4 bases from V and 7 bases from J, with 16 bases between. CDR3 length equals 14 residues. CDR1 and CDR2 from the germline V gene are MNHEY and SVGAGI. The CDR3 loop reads CASSWEVRAVEAFF. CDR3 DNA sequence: TGTGCCAGCAGTTGGGAAGTCAGGGCGGTTGAAGCTTTCTTT.

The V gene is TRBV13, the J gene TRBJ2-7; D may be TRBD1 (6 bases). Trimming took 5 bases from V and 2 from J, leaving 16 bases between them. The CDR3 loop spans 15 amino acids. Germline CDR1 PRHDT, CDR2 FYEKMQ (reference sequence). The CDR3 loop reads CASSPRGTRTYEQYF. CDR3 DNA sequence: TGTGCCAGCAGCCCCAGGGGAACCCGGACCTACGAGCAGTACTTC.

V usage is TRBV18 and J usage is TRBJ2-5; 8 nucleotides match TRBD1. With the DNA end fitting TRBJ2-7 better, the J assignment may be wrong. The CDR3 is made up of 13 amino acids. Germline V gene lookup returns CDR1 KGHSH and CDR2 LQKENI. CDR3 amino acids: CASASGGGYEQYF. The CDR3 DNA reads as TGTGCCAGCGCCTCAGGGGGCGGATACGAGCAGTACTTC.

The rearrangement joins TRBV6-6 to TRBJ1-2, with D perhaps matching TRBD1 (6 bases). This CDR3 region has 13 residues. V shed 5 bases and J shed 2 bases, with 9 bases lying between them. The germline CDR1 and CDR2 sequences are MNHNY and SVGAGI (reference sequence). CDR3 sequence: CASSPRGNYGYTF. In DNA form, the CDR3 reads TGTGCCAGCAGTCCCAGGGGAAACTATGGCTACACCTTC.

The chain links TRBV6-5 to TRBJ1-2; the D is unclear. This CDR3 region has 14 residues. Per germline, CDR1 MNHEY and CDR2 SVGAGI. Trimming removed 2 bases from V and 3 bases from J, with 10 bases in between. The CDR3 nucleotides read TGTGCCAGCAGTTACAATGCGGCATACTATGGCTACACCTTC. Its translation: CASSYNAAYYGYTF.

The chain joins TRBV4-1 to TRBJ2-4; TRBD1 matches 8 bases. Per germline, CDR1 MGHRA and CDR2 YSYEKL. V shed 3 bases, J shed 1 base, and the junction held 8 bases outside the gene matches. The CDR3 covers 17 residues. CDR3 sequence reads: CASSHPPRGPAKNIQYF. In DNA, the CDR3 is TGCGCCAGCAGCCACCCTCCCAGGGGGCCGGCCAAAAACATTCAGTACTTC.

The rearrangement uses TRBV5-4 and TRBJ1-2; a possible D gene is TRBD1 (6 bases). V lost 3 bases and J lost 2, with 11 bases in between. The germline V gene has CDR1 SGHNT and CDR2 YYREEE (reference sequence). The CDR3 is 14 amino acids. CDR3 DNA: TGTGCCAGCAGCTGGGGACAACTCAACTATGGCTACACCTTC. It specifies CASSWGQLNYGYTF. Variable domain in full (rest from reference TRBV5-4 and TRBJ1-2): ETGVTQSPTHLIKTRGQQVTLRCSSQSGHNTVSWYQQALGQGPQFIFQYYREEENGRGNFPPRFSGLQFPNYSSELNVNALELDDSALYLCASSWGQLNYGYTFGSGTRLTVV.